This passage covers 31 T cell receptor beta chains from one sample sequenced in a study of blood T cell repertoires in COVID-19. Repertoires were generated with immunoSEQ multiplex PCR, while TCRdb's copy carries only in-frame clones and drops some. Of 190,000 or so clones listed, more than 85% are singletons. Specimen: peripheral blood. The receptors come from a middle-aged man with active or convalescent COVID-19.

J is TRBJ2-2 and V is TRBV5-1; 14 bases fit TRBD2. The CDR3 is made up of 18 amino acids. The junction had 7 bases not matched to a gene; V was cut back by 3 bases and J by 3 bases. Per germline, CDR1 SGHRS and CDR2 YFSETQ. CDR3: CASSSRLAGGPDTGELFF. CDR3 nucleotides: TGCGCCAGCAGCTCGCGACTAGCGGGGGGGCCGGACACCGGGGAGCTGTTTTTT.

The rearrangement uses TRBV5-6 and TRBJ1-4; 7 positions match TRBD1. Germline CDR1 SGHDT, CDR2 YYEEEE. J lost 6 bases, V lost 4 bases, and 3 bases had no gene match. CDR3 length equals 13 residues. CDR3 sequence (DNA): TGTGCCAGCAGCCCCGGGACAGATGAAAAACTGTTTTTT. It encodes CASSPGTDEKLFF.

The CDR3 loop is CASSSGRAAGSYTF. CDR3 sequence (DNA): TGTGCCAGCTCAAGCGGGCGAGCAGCAGGTAGCTACACCTTC. The rearrangement links TRBV18 to TRBJ1-2; D is unresolved. The CDR3 has 14 residues. Trimming cost V 5 bases and J 9 bases, with 19 bases left between them. CDR1 KGHSH and CDR2 LQKENI come from the germline V gene.

The chain uses TRBV28 and TRBJ2-7; 7 bases map to TRBD1. The CDR3 is 14 amino acids. Per germline, CDR1 MDHEN and CDR2 SYDVKM. V shed 4 bases, J shed 4 bases, and the junction held 7 bases outside the gene matches. This CDR3 is CASSSGTAPYEQYF. The CDR3 nucleotides are TGTGCCAGCAGTTCCGGGACAGCCCCTTACGAGCAGTACTTC.

This clone was seen a single time. The chain has TRBV11-2 and TRBJ2-1, with a tentative D call TRBD2 (7 bases). Trimming pared 1 base from V and 8 bases from J, leaving 12 bases between. Germline CDR1 and CDR2: SGHAT and FQNNGV. The CDR3 length is 14 residues. This CDR3 reads CASSLGGGADEQFF. The CDR3 DNA reads TGTGCCAGCAGCTTAGGAGGGGGGGCCGATGAGCAGTTCTTC.

On this clone: The same CDR3 is also encoded by other DNA sequences in this sample. The chain links TRBV19 to TRBJ2-7, with D possibly matching TRBD1 (5 bases). This CDR3 region has 13 residues. CDR1 and CDR2 (germline): LNHDA, SQIVND (reference sequence). V was pared by 4 bases and J by 3 bases, with 10 bases between. CDR3 nucleotide sequence: TGTGCCAGTAGTAAAACTGACAGCTACGAGCAGTACTTC. This encodes CASSKTDSYEQYF.

The gene calls are TRBV5-1 and TRBJ2-7; 7 bases align to TRBD2. The CDR3 has 18 residues. Per germline, CDR1 SGHRS and CDR2 YFSETQ. With V trimmed by 0 bases and J by 1 base, 13 bases remained unmatched. In DNA form, the CDR3 reads TGCGCCAGCAGCTTGGCTGTCGGGGCTAGCGGTGTGTCCTACGAGCAGTACTTC. Its protein product is CASSLAVGASGVSYEQYF.

CDR3 DNA: TGTGCCAGCAGTTCCCGGGCCCCGGGGTATTCACCCCTCCACTTT. Protein: CASSSRAPGYSPLHF. The chain employs TRBV6-2 or TRBV6-3 and TRBJ1-6; D not resolved. Trimming removed 4 bases from V and 8 bases from J, with 15 bases in between. Germline V gives CDR1 MNHEY, CDR2 SVGEGT. The CDR3 is 15 amino acids.

The gene calls are TRBV29-1 and TRBJ2-3; 7 positions agree with TRBD1. V was pared by 8 bases and J by 2 bases, with 13 bases of the junction left unmatched. Per germline, CDR1 SQVTM and CDR2 ANQGSEA. This CDR3 is 15 amino acids long. The CDR3 sequence is CSPNRGGHLTDTQYF. CDR3 nucleotides: TGCAGCCCCAACAGGGGCGGTCACCTCACAGATACGCAGTATTTT.

The chain combines TRBV6-6 with TRBJ1-3; 9 bases line up with TRBD1. V gave up 10 bases and J gave up 6 bases; unmatched junction bases: 10. The CDR3 length is 14 residues. CDR1 is MNHNY and CDR2 is SVGAGI in the germline V gene (reference sequence). The chain's CDR3 is CATCTGGGENTIYF. The CDR3 coding sequence is TGTGCCACCTGTACAGGGGGCGGCGAAAACACCATATATTTT.

The V gene is TRBV19, the J gene TRBJ1-1, with D possibly matching TRBD1 (6 bases). The CDR3 length is 14 residues. Germline loops: CDR1 LNHDA, CDR2 SQIVND (reference sequence). Trimming pared 7 bases from V and 5 bases from J, leaving 17 bases between. The CDR3 region has the DNA TGTGCCAGTATGTTGGGGGCGTGGGAAACTGAAGCTTTCTTT. Protein: CASMLGAWETEAFF.

This chain links TRBV30 with TRBJ1-2, with 8 bases fitting TRBD1. This CDR3 comprises 13 residues. With 4 bases clipped from V and 4 bases from J, the junction kept 5 bases outside the gene matches. CDR1 and CDR2 from the germline V gene are GTSNPN and SVGIG (reference sequence). The CDR3 protein is CAWNSGTGYGYTF. As DNA, the CDR3 is TGTGCCTGGAATTCCGGGACAGGCTATGGCTACACCTTC.

The chain combines TRBV6-2 or TRBV6-3 with TRBJ1-1, with 7 bases identical to TRBD1. The germline CDR1 and CDR2 sequences are MNHEY and SVGEGT. The CDR3 consists of 14 residues. The trim removed 0 bases at V and 5 bases at J, leaving 3 bases unmatched. Here the CDR3 reads CASSYSGTETEAFF. CDR3 in DNA: TGTGCCAGCAGTTACTCGGGGACAGAAACTGAAGCTTTCTTT.

In its sample, this clone was seen once. The CDR3 bases are TGTGCCAGCAGTTTAGGAGGGGCTGGTAATCAGCCCCAGCATTTT. This encodes CASSLGGAGNQPQHF. The chain couples TRBV27 to TRBJ1-5; the D gene is possibly TRBD1 (5 bases). Between the trimmed V and J ends, which lost 2 bases and 4 bases, there was a span of 12 bases. This CDR3 has 15 residues. Germline CDR1 reads MNHEY; CDR2 reads SMNVEV (reference sequence).

This clone is a singleton in its sample. The V call is TRBV30, the J call TRBJ1-5, with D hard to call. Trimming removed 2 bases at V and 3 bases at J, with 8 bases between. CDR1 and CDR2 (germline): GTSNPN, SVGIG (reference sequence). The CDR3 covers 13 residues. The CDR3 sequence: CAWSYDNNQPQHF. DNA of the CDR3: TGTGCCTGGAGTTACGACAACAATCAGCCCCAGCATTTT.

The chain has TRBV5-1 and TRBJ2-5; 9 bases fit TRBD2. With V trimmed by 1 base and J by 3 bases, 4 bases remained unmatched. Germline V CDR1 and CDR2: SGHRS, YFSETQ. This CDR3 is built from 15 residues. The CDR3 spells CASSLRGGEEETQYF. DNA for the CDR3: TGCGCCAGCAGCTTGCGCGGGGGGGAGGAAGAGACCCAGTACTTC.

The V call is TRBV4-1, the J call TRBJ2-7; 9 positions agree with TRBD1. Germline CDR1 and CDR2: MGHRA and YSYEKL. After removal of 1 base from V and 4 bases from J, the junction contained 8 bases not matched to a gene. The length of the CDR3 is 16 residues. The CDR3 loop is CASSQGPGQGPYEQYF. The CDR3 DNA reads TGCGCCAGCAGCCAAGGGCCGGGACAGGGACCTTACGAGCAGTACTTC.

V usage is TRBV6-2 or TRBV6-3 and J usage is TRBJ1-2; TRBD1 matches at 9 bases. V lost 2 bases to trimming and J lost 4 bases; unmatched junction nucleotides: 14. CDR3 length: 18 amino acids. Looked up from germline, CDR1 is MNHEY and CDR2 is SVGEGT. The CDR3 DNA is TGTGCCAGCAGTTACGGTTGGGGACAGGGATCATTCGGCTATGGCTACACCTTC. It encodes CASSYGWGQGSFGYGYTF.

The rearrangement joins TRBV28 to TRBJ1-3; tentatively, D is TRBD1 (6 bases). Looked up from germline, CDR1 is MDHEN and CDR2 is SYDVKM. This CDR3 has 15 amino acids. V gave up 11 bases and J gave up 2 bases, with 19 bases separating them. The CDR3 coding sequence is TGTGCCGGGGCGGGGGACACTTCGCCTGGAAACACCATATATTTT. Its protein is CAGAGDTSPGNTIYF.

The chain is built from TRBV7-9 and TRBJ2-2, with TRBD1 matching 7 bases. Losses at the gene ends were 0 bases for V and 2 bases for J; bases not matched to a gene: 9. Germline CDR1 reads SEHNR; CDR2 reads FQNEAQ (reference sequence). This CDR3 is 18 amino acids long. CDR3 sequence reads: CASSLALHGTVNTGELFF. The CDR3 DNA follows: TGTGCCAGCAGCTTAGCGCTCCACGGGACAGTTAACACCGGGGAGCTGTTTTTT.

The chain is built from TRBV5-1 and TRBJ2-1, with TRBD2 as a possible D gene (6 bases). Germline V lookup: CDR1 SGHRS, CDR2 YFSETQ. V was trimmed by 3 bases and J by 8 bases, leaving 12 bases between them. This CDR3 has 13 amino acids. The CDR3 nucleotides read TGCGCCAGCAGCTCCTCCCGGGGGTATGAGCAGTTCTTC. Translated: CASSSSRGYEQFF.

V is TRBV5-1 and J is TRBJ1-3, with 9 bases matching TRBD1. This CDR3 has 18 residues. Unmatched junction bases numbered 12, after V lost 4 bases and J lost 1 base. The germline CDR1 and CDR2 sequences are SGHRS and YFSETQ. CDR3 DNA sequence: TGCGCCAGCAGCGGAACCGGGACAGGGACTGTATCTGGAAACACCATATATTTT. Translated, it gives CASSGTGTGTVSGNTIYF.

The rearrangement joins TRBV9 to TRBJ1-2; a possible D gene is TRBD1 (6 bases). Trimming removed 4 bases at V and 4 bases at J, with 14 bases between. From germline, CDR1 is SGDLS and CDR2 YYNGEE. The CDR3 is made up of 14 amino acids. CDR3 residues: CASSIHTGFYGYTF. The DNA for the CDR3 is TGTGCCAGCAGCATTCATACAGGGTTCTATGGCTACACCTTC.

The chain employs TRBV2 and TRBJ1-4, with D perhaps TRBD1 (6 bases). Germline V gene lookup returns CDR1 SNHLY and CDR2 FYNNEI. The CDR3 extends over 13 amino acids. Trimming shortened V by 7 bases and J by 8 bases, and 14 bases separated the two germline ends. The CDR3 DNA reads TGTGCCAGCAATCCGGACAGAGACGAAAAACTGTTTTTT. This gives the protein CASNPDRDEKLFF.

Regarding this clone: This specimen includes other DNA sequences encoding the same CDR3. This chain links TRBV4-3 with TRBJ2-5, with 11 bases lining up with TRBD2. Germline V lookup: CDR1 LGHNA, CDR2 YSLEER. V was pared by 1 base and J by 4 bases, with 2 bases of the junction left unmatched. This CDR3 is 15 amino acids long. The CDR3 here is CASSQGTSGGETQYF. The CDR3 region has the DNA TGCGCCAGCAGCCAAGGAACTAGCGGGGGAGAGACCCAGTACTTC.

The rearrangement joins TRBV9 to TRBJ2-2; 8 positions match TRBD2. V lost 1 base and J lost 3; bases outside the gene matches: 2. The CDR3 spans 15 residues. Germline CDR1 is SGDLS and CDR2 is YYNGEE. The DNA for the CDR3 is TGTGCCAGCAGCGTAAGGACTAGCCACACCGGGGAGCTGTTTTTT. Protein: CASSVRTSHTGELFF.

This clone was counted once. This chain connects TRBV13 to TRBJ2-4; a weak D match, TRBD2 (5 bases). The CDR3 runs to 15 residues. The V gene lost 5 bases and the J gene lost 0 bases, with 11 bases spanning the gap. Per the germline V gene, CDR1 is PRHDT and CDR2 is FYEKMQ (reference sequence). CDR3 nucleotide sequence: TGTGCCAGCAGCGGACTGACAATAGCCAAAAACATTCAGTACTTC. Translating gives CASSGLTIAKNIQYF. The whole variable domain, filled in from reference TRBV13 and TRBJ2-4, reads AAGVIQSPRHLIKEKRETATLKCYPIPRHDTVYWYQQGPGQDPQFLISFYEKMQSDKGSIPDRFSAQQFSDYHSELNMSSLELGDSALYFCASSGLTIAKNIQYFGAGTRLSVL.

V gene TRBV4-2 combines with J gene TRBJ1-6; tentative D call: TRBD1 (6 bases). This CDR3 has 15 residues. The germline V and J ends were trimmed by 0 bases and 7 bases, with 10 bases remaining between them. From germline, CDR1 is LGHNA and CDR2 YNFKEQ. DNA of the CDR3: TGTGCCAGCAGCCAAGATACAGGGACCAATTCACCCCTCCACTTT. Its protein is CASSQDTGTNSPLHF.

The chain employs TRBV7-9 and TRBJ2-5; TRBD2 matches at 10 bases. Germline values: CDR1 SEHNR, CDR2 FQNEAQ (reference sequence). Unmatched junction bases numbered 14, after V lost 5 bases and J lost 5 bases. There are 17 residues in the CDR3. CDR3 bases: TGTGCCAGCAGCCCCCATGGTAGCGGGGGGCAGGGGGAGACCCAGTACTTC. Its translation is CASSPHGSGGQGETQYF.

The genes are TRBV19 and TRBJ1-1; the match to TRBD1 covers 8 bases. V shed 7 bases and J 5 bases; nucleotides not matched to a gene: 6. CDR1 is LNHDA and CDR2 is SQIVND in the germline V gene (reference sequence). The CDR3 consists of 13 residues. CDR3 loop: CASTNRGRTEAFF. The CDR3 DNA follows: TGTGCCAGTACGAACAGGGGGAGGACTGAAGCTTTCTTT. Based on the CDR3 plus reference TRBV19 and TRBJ1-1, the full variable domain is DGGITQSPKYLFRKEGQNVTLSCEQNLNHDAMYWYRQDPGQGLRLIYYSQIVNDFQKGDIAEGYSVSREKKESFPLTVTSAQKNPTAFYLCASTNRGRTEAFFGQGTRLTVV.

This clone was seen only once. The identical CDR3 is also encoded by other nucleotide sequences in the sample. V and J are TRBV28 and TRBJ1-2; D is ambiguous. Looked up from germline, CDR1 is MDHEN and CDR2 is SYDVKM. The CDR3 totals 11 residues. Trimming left V 3 bases short and J 6 bases short, with 5 bases between. CDR3 sequence reads: CASSFRDGYTF. In nucleotides, the CDR3 is TGTGCCAGCAGTTTTCGGGATGGCTACACCTTC.